This entry lists 21 T cell receptor beta chains sequenced from one sample in a study of blood T cell repertoires in COVID-19. Measured with immunoSEQ multiplex PCR; TCRdb has only the in-frame clones, and not every one. The table lists 250,000 to 300,000 clones, roughly 90% of them singletons. Sequenced material: peripheral blood. These receptors were collected from a woman aged 55-69 years with COVID-19, enrolled during active disease.

CDR3 residues: CSASIPAGDLAYNEQFF. The CDR3, as DNA: TGCAGTGCTAGTATTCCAGCGGGGGACCTCGCCTACAATGAGCAGTTCTTC. V gene TRBV20-1 combines with J gene TRBJ2-1, with 8 bases fitting TRBD2. J gave up 2 bases and V 3 bases, and 12 bases lay outside the gene matches. The CDR3 covers 17 residues. Germline CDR1 DFQATT, CDR2 SNEGSKA (reference sequence).

CDR3 sequence (DNA): TGCGCCAGCAGCTTGGGCCCGGGACAGGCAAACTATGGCTACACCTTC. Translated, it gives CASSLGPGQANYGYTF. The V call is TRBV5-1, the J call TRBJ1-2; TRBD1 matches at 8 bases. Germline trimming cut 0 bases from V and 2 bases from J; bases unmatched to any gene: 6. The CDR3 has 16 residues. Per germline, CDR1 SGHRS and CDR2 YFSETQ.

The chain joins TRBV5-1 to TRBJ1-2; 8 bases fit TRBD1. The V segment lost 5 bases and the J segment 0 bases; nucleotides outside the gene matches: 6. Germline CDR1 reads SGHRS; CDR2 reads YFSETQ. There are 15 residues in the CDR3. CDR3 in DNA: TGCGCCAGCAGGACCGGGACAGGATCTAACTATGGCTACACCTTC. Protein sequence: CASRTGTGSNYGYTF.

The chain links TRBV12-5 to TRBJ2-3; the D gene is possibly TRBD2 (5 bases). V gave up 5 bases and J gave up 0 bases, with 9 bases separating them. Looked up from germline, CDR1 is LGHNT and CDR2 is FRNRAP. This CDR3 spans 14 amino acids. The CDR3 region has the DNA TGTGCTAGTGGTCCCGGGGTTAGCACAGATACGCAGTATTTT. Its translation: CASGPGVSTDTQYF.

The V and J genes are TRBV7-2 and TRBJ1-2; D call uncertain. V was clipped by 1 base and J by 3 bases, with 9 bases between them. In germline, CDR1 is SGHTA, CDR2 FQGNSA. This CDR3 spans 14 amino acids. The CDR3 DNA reads TGTGCCAGCAGCTTAGGAGGGTGGGACTATGGCTACACCTTC. It is translated as CASSLGGWDYGYTF.

Regarding this clone: One end of the junction fails to match germline, which may point to a read error. The V call is TRBV18, the J call TRBJ2-3; 13 bases are shared with TRBD2. Germline loops: CDR1 KGHSH, CDR2 LQKENI. The CDR3 has 18 residues. In DNA form, the CDR3 reads TGTGCCAGCTCCCCACTAGCGGGGGGGGGAACTGGCACAGATACGCAGTATTTT. Protein sequence: CASSPLAGGGTGTDTQYF.

V is TRBV12-3 or TRBV12-4 and J is TRBJ1-2; 8 nucleotides align to TRBD1. J lost 4 bases, V lost 4 bases, and 2 bases had no gene match. The CDR3 is 13 residues long. CDR3 sequence reads: CASSWTGTYGYTF. The DNA for the CDR3 is TGTGCCAGCAGTTGGACAGGGACCTATGGCTACACCTTC.

The chain recombines TRBV29-1 with TRBJ2-5; D not certain. The CDR3 loop spans 13 amino acids. Trimming pared 3 bases from V and 2 bases from J, leaving 10 bases between. Germline values: CDR1 SQVTM, CDR2 ANQGSEA. CDR3 sequence: CSVDISSQETQYF. The CDR3, as DNA: TGCAGCGTTGACATCTCCAGTCAAGAGACCCAGTACTTC.

The chain recombines TRBV5-6 with TRBJ1-1; D unresolved. CDR3 size: 15 residues. V was shortened by 3 bases and J by 4 bases, with 16 bases between the two germline ends. Germline V lookup: CDR1 SGHDT, CDR2 YYEEEE. CDR3 in DNA: TGTGCCAGCAGCTACTTAAGCAGAGGTGGCACTGAAGCTTTCTTT. Its protein is CASSYLSRGGTEAFF. The full variable domain, its missing parts supplied by reference TRBV5-6 and TRBJ1-1, is DAGVTQSPTHLIKTRGQQVTLRCSPKSGHDTVSWYQQALGQGPQFIFQYYEEEERQRGNFPDRFSGHQFPNYSSELNVNALLLGDSALYLCASSYLSRGGTEAFFGQGTRLTVV.

This chain connects TRBV28 to TRBJ1-6; D not certain. CDR3 size: 16 residues. CDR1 and CDR2 (germline): MDHEN, SYDVKM. Trimming left V 6 bases short and J 0 bases short, with 12 bases between. Here the CDR3 reads CASRQTGSSYNSPLHF. The DNA of the CDR3 is TGTGCCAGCAGACAGACCGGGAGCTCCTATAATTCACCCCTCCACTTT. The full variable domain, completed using reference TRBV28 and TRBJ1-6, is DVKVTQSSRYLVKRTGEKVFLECVQDMDHENMFWYRQDPGLGLRLIYFSYDVKMKEKGDIPEGYSVSREKKERFSLILESASTNQTSMYLCASRQTGSSYNSPLHFGNGTRLTVT.

The chain couples TRBV14 to TRBJ1-2; D gene uncertain. CDR1 is SGHDN and CDR2 is FVKESK in the germline V gene. The V gene lost 3 bases and the J gene lost 5 bases, with 10 bases spanning the gap. This CDR3 region has 13 residues. The CDR3 loop is CASSHYPEYGYTF. DNA for the CDR3: TGTGCCAGCAGCCACTACCCGGAGTATGGCTACACCTTC. The entire variable domain, with the rest obtained from reference TRBV14 and TRBJ1-2, is as follows: EAGVTQFPSHSVIEKGQTVTLRCDPISGHDNLYWYRRVMGKEIKFLLHFVKESKQDESGMPNNRFLAERTGGTYSTLKVQPAELEDSGVYFCASSHYPEYGYTFGSGTRLTVV.

The CDR3 DNA follows: TGTGCCAGCTGCAAAAGGGAGGGCGAGCAGTACTTC. Its protein is CASCKREGEQYF. This chain joins TRBV6-5 and TRBJ2-7; 7 bases line up with TRBD2. CDR1 MNHEY and CDR2 SVGAGI come from the germline V gene. This CDR3 contains 12 residues. J gave up 6 bases and V 8 bases, and 7 bases lay outside the gene matches.

The chain joins TRBV11-2 to TRBJ2-1, with D uncertain. This CDR3 has 16 residues. Germline CDR1 is SGHAT and CDR2 is FQNNGV. V was clipped by 1 base and J by 4 bases, with 14 bases between them. CDR3 DNA: TGTGCCAGCAGCTTAGGCTTAGCCATTGATTACAATGAGCAGTTCTTC. Its protein product is CASSLGLAIDYNEQFF.

The rearrangement links TRBV19 to TRBJ2-7, with 9 bases matching TRBD1. Germline loops: CDR1 LNHDA, CDR2 SQIVND (reference sequence). J gave up 2 bases and V 5 bases, and 4 bases lay outside the gene matches. CDR3 size: 14 residues. For the CDR3, the DNA is TGTGCCAGTAGTCAACAGGGGGCTGCCTACGAGCAGTACTTC. Translation gives CASSQQGAAYEQYF.

This clone was observed once. CDR3 bases: TGTGCCAGCAGTGACGGGCTAGCGGGGGGCCTTTACACAGATACGCAGTATTTT. It yields the protein CASSDGLAGGLYTDTQYF. The rearrangement links TRBV2 to TRBJ2-3; the match to TRBD2 covers 11 bases. The CDR3 consists of 18 residues. The trim removed 3 bases at V and 2 bases at J, leaving 10 bases unmatched. Germline CDR1 and CDR2: SNHLY and FYNNEI.

The chain joins TRBV18 to TRBJ1-4, with 9 bases aligning to TRBD1. Germline V CDR1 and CDR2: KGHSH, LQKENI. The CDR3 runs 14 residues. Germline trimming cut 3 bases from V and 8 bases from J; bases unmatched to any gene: 4. DNA for the CDR3: TGTGCCAGCTCACCGGACAGGGGCCGGGAAAAACTGTTTTTT. Protein sequence: CASSPDRGREKLFF.

The genes are TRBV20-1 and TRBJ1-2, with a weak D call TRBD1 (5 bases). The germline gives CDR1 DFQATT, CDR2 SNEGSKA (reference sequence). V was shortened by 5 bases and J by 6 bases, with 7 bases between the two germline ends. This CDR3 contains 10 residues. Here the CDR3 reads CSAGANGYTF. The CDR3 DNA is TGCAGTGCTGGGGCTAATGGCTACACCTTC.

V and J are TRBV4-3 and TRBJ1-6, with D possibly matching TRBD1 (6 bases). Trimming shortened V by 0 bases and J by 0 bases, and 18 bases separated the two germline ends. Germline V CDR1 and CDR2: LGHNA, YSLEER. The CDR3 loop spans 20 amino acids. The CDR3 loop reads CASSQDKSPGVGSYNSPLHF. The CDR3 DNA is TGCGCCAGCAGCCAAGATAAGAGTCCAGGGGTAGGCTCCTATAATTCACCCCTCCACTTT.

The J gene is TRBJ1-1, the V gene TRBV18, with a weak D call TRBD1 (5 bases). CDR1 is KGHSH and CDR2 is LQKENI in the germline V gene. Trimming took off 5 bases at V and 3 bases at J, with 13 bases between the two ends. The CDR3 is made up of 14 amino acids. CDR3 residues: CASSTGPGDTEAFF. The CDR3, as DNA: TGTGCCAGCTCAACCGGTCCGGGGGACACTGAAGCTTTCTTT.

The chain is built from TRBV7-2 and TRBJ2-7, with 8 bases identical to TRBD2. The CDR3 is 13 amino acids. The germline V gene encodes CDR1 SGHTA and CDR2 FQGNSA. V shed 2 bases and J 7 bases; nucleotides not matched to a gene: 4. This chain's CDR3 is CASSLKPGGEQYF. The DNA of the CDR3 is TGTGCCAGCAGCTTAAAGCCGGGAGGGGAGCAGTACTTC.

A single count supports this clone. The chain uses TRBV7-9 and TRBJ2-7; no clear D gene. The CDR3 is 12 amino acids. In germline, CDR1 is SEHNR, CDR2 FQNEAQ (reference sequence). Trimming pared 6 bases from V and 6 bases from J, leaving 12 bases between. The CDR3 sequence: CASSLKFVEQYF. The DNA of the CDR3 is TGTGCCAGCAGTCTTAAATTTGTCGAGCAGTACTTC.